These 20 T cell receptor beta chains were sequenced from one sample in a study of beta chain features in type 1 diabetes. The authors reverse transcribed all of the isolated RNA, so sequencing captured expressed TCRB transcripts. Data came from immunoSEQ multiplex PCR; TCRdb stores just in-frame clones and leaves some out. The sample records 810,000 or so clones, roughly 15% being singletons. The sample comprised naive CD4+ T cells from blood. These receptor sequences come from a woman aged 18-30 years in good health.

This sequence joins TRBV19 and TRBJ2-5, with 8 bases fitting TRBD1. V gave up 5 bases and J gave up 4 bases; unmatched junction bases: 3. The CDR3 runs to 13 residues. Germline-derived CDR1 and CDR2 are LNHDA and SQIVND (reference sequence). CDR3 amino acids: CASSPRGRETQYF. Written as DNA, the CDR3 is TGTGCCAGTAGTCCCAGGGGGCGAGAGACCCAGTACTTC. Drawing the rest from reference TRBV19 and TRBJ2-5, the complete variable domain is DGGITQSPKYLFRKEGQNVTLSCEQNLNHDAMYWYRQDPGQGLRLIYYSQIVNDFQKGDIAEGYSVSREKKESFPLTVTSAQKNPTAFYLCASSPRGRETQYFGPGTRLLVL.

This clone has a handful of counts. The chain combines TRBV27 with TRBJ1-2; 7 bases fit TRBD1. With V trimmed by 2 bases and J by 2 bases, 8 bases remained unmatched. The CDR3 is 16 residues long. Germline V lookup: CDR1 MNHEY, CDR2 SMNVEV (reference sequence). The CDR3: CASSLRTTQGNYGYTF. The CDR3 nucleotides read TGTGCCAGCAGTTTACGGACCACACAGGGGAACTATGGCTACACCTTC.

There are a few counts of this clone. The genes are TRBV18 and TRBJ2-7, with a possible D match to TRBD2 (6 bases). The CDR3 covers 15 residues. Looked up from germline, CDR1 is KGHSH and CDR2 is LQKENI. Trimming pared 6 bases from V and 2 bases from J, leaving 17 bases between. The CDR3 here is CASSRVGSGTYEQYF. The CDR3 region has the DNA TGTGCCAGCTCCCGCGTCGGTAGCGGAACCTACGAGCAGTACTTC.

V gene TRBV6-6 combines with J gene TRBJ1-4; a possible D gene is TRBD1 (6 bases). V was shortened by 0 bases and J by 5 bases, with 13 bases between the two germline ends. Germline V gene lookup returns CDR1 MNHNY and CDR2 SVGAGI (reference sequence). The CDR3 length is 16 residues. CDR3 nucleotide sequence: TGTGCCAGCAGTTACTCGTTTAGGGGGGCAAATGAAAAACTGTTTTTT. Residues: CASSYSFRGANEKLFF.

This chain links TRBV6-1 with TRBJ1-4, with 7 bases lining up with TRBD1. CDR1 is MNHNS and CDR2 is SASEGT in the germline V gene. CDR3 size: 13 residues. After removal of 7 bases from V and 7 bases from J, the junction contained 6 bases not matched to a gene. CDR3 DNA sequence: TGTGCCAGCAAAAACAGGGGAGGTGAAAAACTGTTTTTT. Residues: CASKNRGGEKLFF.

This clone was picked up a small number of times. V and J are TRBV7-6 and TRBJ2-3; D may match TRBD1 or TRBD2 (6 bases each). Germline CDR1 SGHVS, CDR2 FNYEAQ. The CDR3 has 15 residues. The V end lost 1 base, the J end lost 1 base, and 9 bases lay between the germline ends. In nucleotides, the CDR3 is TGTGCCAGCAGCTTAGTCGGGGGCCGCACAGATACGCAGTATTTT. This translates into CASSLVGGRTDTQYF.

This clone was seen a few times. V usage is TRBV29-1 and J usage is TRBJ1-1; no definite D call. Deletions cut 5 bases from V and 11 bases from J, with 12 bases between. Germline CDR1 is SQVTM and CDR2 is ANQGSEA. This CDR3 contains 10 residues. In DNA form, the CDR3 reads TGCAGCGTTTTGACGGCGGAGGCTTTCTTT. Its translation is CSVLTAEAFF.

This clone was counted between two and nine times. CDR3 sequence reads: CASSQSASGGQETQYF. CDR3 DNA sequence: TGTGCCAGCAGCCAGAGCGCTAGCGGGGGACAAGAGACCCAGTACTTC. The rearrangement joins TRBV4-2 to TRBJ2-5, with TRBD2 matching over 10 bases. Unmatched junction bases numbered 6, after V lost 3 bases and J lost 2 bases. The CDR3 contains 16 residues. The germline V gene has CDR1 LGHNA and CDR2 YNFKEQ.

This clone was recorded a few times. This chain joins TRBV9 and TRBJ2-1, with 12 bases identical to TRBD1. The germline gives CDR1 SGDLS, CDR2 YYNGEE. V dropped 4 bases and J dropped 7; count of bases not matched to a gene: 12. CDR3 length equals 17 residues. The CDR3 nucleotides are TGTGCCAGCAGCAGACGCGGGGACAGGGGGCCAAAGAATGAGCAGTTCTTC. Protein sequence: CASSRRGDRGPKNEQFF. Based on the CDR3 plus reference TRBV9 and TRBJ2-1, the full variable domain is DSGVTQTPKHLITATGQRVTLRCSPRSGDLSVYWYQQSLDQGLQFLIQYYNGEERAKGNILERFSAQQFPDLHSELNLSSLELGDSALYFCASSRRGDRGPKNEQFFGPGTRLTVL.

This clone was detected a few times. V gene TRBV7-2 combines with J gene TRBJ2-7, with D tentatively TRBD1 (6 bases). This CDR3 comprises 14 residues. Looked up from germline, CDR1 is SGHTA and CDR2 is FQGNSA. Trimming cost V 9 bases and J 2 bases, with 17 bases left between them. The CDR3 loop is CASSTGTKPYEQYF. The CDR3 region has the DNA TGTGCCAGTAGTACCGGGACAAAACCCTACGAGCAGTACTTC.

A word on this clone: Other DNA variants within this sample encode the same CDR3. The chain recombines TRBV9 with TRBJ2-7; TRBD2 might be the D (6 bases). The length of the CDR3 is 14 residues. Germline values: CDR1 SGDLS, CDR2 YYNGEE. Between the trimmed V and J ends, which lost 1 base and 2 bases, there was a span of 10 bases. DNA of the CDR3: TGTGCCAGCAGCGTAAGTAGCGGACCCTACGAGCAGTACTTC. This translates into CASSVSSGPYEQYF.

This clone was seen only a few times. The CDR3 loop reads CATVGRGDNEQFF. Written as DNA, the CDR3 is TGTGCCACCGTCGGCCGGGGGGACAATGAGCAGTTCTTC. The V gene is TRBV5-4, the J gene TRBJ2-1, with 7 positions matching TRBD2. CDR3 length: 13 amino acids. Germline V gene lookup returns CDR1 SGHNT and CDR2 YYREEE (reference sequence). The junction had 8 bases not matched to a gene; V was cut back by 9 bases and J by 5 bases.

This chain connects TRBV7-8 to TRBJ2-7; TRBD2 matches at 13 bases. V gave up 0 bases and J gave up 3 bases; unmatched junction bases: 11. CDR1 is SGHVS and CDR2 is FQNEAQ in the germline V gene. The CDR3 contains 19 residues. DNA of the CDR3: TGTGCCAGCAGCTTAGCAAGAGCGGGACTAGCGGGATCCCTCTACGAGCAGTACTTC. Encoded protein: CASSLARAGLAGSLYEQYF. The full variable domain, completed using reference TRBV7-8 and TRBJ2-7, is GAGVSQSPRYKVAKRGQDVALRCDPISGHVSLFWYQQALGQGPEFLTYFQNEAQLDKSGLPSDRFFAERPEGSVSTLKIQRTQQEDSAVYLCASSLARAGLAGSLYEQYFGPGTRLTVT.

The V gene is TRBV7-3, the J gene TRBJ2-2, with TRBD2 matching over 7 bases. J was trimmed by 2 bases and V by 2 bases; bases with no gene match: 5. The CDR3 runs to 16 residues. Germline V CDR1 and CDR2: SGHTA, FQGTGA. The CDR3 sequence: CASSLGGSRNTGELFF. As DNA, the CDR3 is TGTGCCAGCAGCTTAGGCGGGAGCCGCAACACCGGGGAGCTGTTTTTT.

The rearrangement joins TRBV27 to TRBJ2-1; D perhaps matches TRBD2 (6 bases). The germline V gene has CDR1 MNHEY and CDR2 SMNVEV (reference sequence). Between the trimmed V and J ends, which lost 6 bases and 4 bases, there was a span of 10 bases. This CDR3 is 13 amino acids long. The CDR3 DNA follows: TGTGCCAGCAGGGGGGACTTGTACAATGAGCAGTTCTTC. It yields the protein CASRGDLYNEQFF.

Here the CDR3 reads CASRPESQRYGYTF. The CDR3 coding sequence is TGTGCCAGCAGACCTGAGTCCCAACGATATGGCTACACCTTC. The genes are TRBV28 and TRBJ1-2, with D unclear. The CDR3 is 14 amino acids. Trimming shortened V by 6 bases and J by 5 bases, and 16 bases separated the two germline ends. Germline CDR1 is MDHEN and CDR2 is SYDVKM.

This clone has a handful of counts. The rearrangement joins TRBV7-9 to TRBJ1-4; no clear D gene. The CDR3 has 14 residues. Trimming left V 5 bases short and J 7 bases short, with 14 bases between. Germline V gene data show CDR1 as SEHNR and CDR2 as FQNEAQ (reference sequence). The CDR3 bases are TGTGCCAGCAGCCTGACCTGGGGAGGTGAAAAACTGTTTTTT. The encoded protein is CASSLTWGGEKLFF.

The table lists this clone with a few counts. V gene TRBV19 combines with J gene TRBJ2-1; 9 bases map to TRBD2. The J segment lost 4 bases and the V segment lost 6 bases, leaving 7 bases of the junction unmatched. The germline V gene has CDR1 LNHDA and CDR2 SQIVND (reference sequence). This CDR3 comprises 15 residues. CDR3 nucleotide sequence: TGTGCCAGTAGCCCTCGAGCGGGAGGATACAATGAGCAGTTCTTC. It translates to CASSPRAGGYNEQFF.

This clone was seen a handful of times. CDR3 coding DNA: TGTGCCACCAGCAGAGTTGGAGGTCAAGAGACCCAGTACTTC. Amino acid sequence: CATSRVGGQETQYF. This chain connects TRBV15 to TRBJ2-5; maybe TRBD2 (5 bases). Germline assignment: CDR1 LNHNV and CDR2 YYDKDF (reference sequence). There are 14 residues in the CDR3. Trimming left V 1 base short and J 2 bases short, with 8 bases between.

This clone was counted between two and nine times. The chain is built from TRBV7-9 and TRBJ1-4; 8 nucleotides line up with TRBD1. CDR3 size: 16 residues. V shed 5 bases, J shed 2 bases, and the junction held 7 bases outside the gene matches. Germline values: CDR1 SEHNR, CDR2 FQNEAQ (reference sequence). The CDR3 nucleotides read TGTGCCAGCAGCCATACGACAGGGGCCACTAATGAAAAACTGTTTTTT. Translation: CASSHTTGATNEKLFF.